Below are 10 T cell receptor beta chains sequenced from a single sample in a study of OX40 agonist ivuxolimab in advanced cancers. Profiled with immunoSEQ multiplex PCR; TCRdb holds only in-frame clones, not every one. The repertoire holds approximately 21,000 clones, around 80% seen once, with 20% to 30% in the top ten. Source: CD4+ or CD8+ T cells sorted from blood, taken in a trial of the OX40 agonist ivuxolimab. Receptor source: an adult with an advanced solid tumor such as melanoma, head and neck, liver or kidney cancer.

This sequence joins TRBV4-2 and TRBJ2-7; a weak D match, TRBD2 (6 bases). The germline V gene encodes CDR1 LGHNA and CDR2 YNFKEQ. V lost 0 bases and J 0 bases, leaving 9 bases between the germline ends. This CDR3 has 15 residues. CDR3 amino acids: CASSQEGGPSYEQYF. CDR3 in DNA: TGTGCCAGCAGCCAAGAGGGGGGACCCTCCTACGAGCAGTACTTC.

The table lists this clone with a few counts. V usage is TRBV30 and J usage is TRBJ1-2; 10 bases are shared with TRBD1. J was trimmed by 5 bases and V by 3 bases; bases with no gene match: 6. CDR1 and CDR2 (germline): GTSNPN, SVGIG (reference sequence). The CDR3 has 14 amino acids. CDR3 in amino acids: CAWSPGTGEYGYTF. DNA for the CDR3: TGTGCCTGGAGCCCTGGGACAGGGGAATATGGCTACACCTTC. The variable domain in full, with the rest retrieved from reference TRBV30 and TRBJ1-2, is SQTIHQWPATLVQPVGSPLSLECTVEGTSNPNLYWYRQAAGRGLQLLFYSVGIGQISSEVPQNLSASRPQDRQFILSSKKLLLSDSGFYLCAWSPGTGEYGYTFGSGTRLTVV.

J is TRBJ2-3 and V is TRBV7-8, with D possibly matching TRBD1 (5 bases). Looked up from germline, CDR1 is SGHVS and CDR2 is FQNEAQ. This CDR3 contains 16 residues. The V gene lost 0 bases and the J gene lost 1 base, with 11 bases spanning the gap. The DNA for the CDR3 is TGTGCCAGCAGCTTAGCAAGGGGCTATGGCACAGATACGCAGTATTTT. It is translated as CASSLARGYGTDTQYF.

The chain links TRBV7-9 to TRBJ1-2; possibly TRBD1 for D (5 bases). Germline loops: CDR1 SEHNR, CDR2 FQNEAQ (reference sequence). V was pared by 2 bases and J by 2 bases, with 12 bases between. The CDR3 consists of 15 residues. The CDR3 DNA follows: TGTGCCAGCAGCTTATCGGGAGGGGCGAACTATGGCTACACCTTC. Its protein is CASSLSGGANYGYTF.

This clone showed up just a few times. The same CDR3 also results from other DNA sequences found in this sample. The V and J genes are TRBV4-1 and TRBJ1-2; D unresolved. Germline assignment: CDR1 MGHRA and CDR2 YSYEKL. The CDR3 covers 13 residues. V was shortened by 0 bases and J by 2 bases, with 4 bases between the two germline ends. CDR3 in DNA: TGCGCCAGCAGCCAAGATTCGAACTATGGCTACACCTTC. This codes for CASSQDSNYGYTF.

The chain uses TRBV7-6 and TRBJ2-7; 10 bases line up with TRBD1. There are 14 residues in the CDR3. J was trimmed by 5 bases and V by 5 bases; bases with no gene match: 6. Per the germline V gene, CDR1 is SGHVS and CDR2 is FNYEAQ. The CDR3 coding sequence is TGTGCCAGCAGCCTGACAGGGGGCAGGAACGAGCAGTACTTC. Translated, it gives CASSLTGGRNEQYF.

On this clone: Sequence at one end of the junction differs from germline and may be a read error. This chain links TRBV5-3 with TRBJ1-3, with D maybe TRBD1 (5 bases). TRBV5-3 is classed as an ORF, of uncertain function. This CDR3 spans 14 amino acids. CDR3 DNA: TGTGCCAGCAGCTTACAGGAATCTGGAAACACCATATATTTT. Translated: CASSLQESGNTIYF.

This clone was found once. The chain couples TRBV29-1 to TRBJ2-7, with 10 positions matching TRBD2. V was clipped by 4 bases and J by 3 bases; unmatched bases: 6. Germline values: CDR1 SQVTM, CDR2 ANQGSEA. The CDR3 covers 14 residues. CDR3 sequence reads: CSVVPGLANYEQYF. The CDR3 DNA reads TGCAGCGTTGTTCCGGGACTAGCGAACTACGAGCAGTACTTC.

The J gene is TRBJ1-2, the V gene TRBV10-1; no reliable D call. Germline V gene lookup returns CDR1 WNHNN and CDR2 SYGVQD (reference sequence). The CDR3 loop spans 13 amino acids. Trimming shortened V by 2 bases and J by 0 bases, and 4 bases separated the two germline ends. CDR3 sequence (DNA): TGCGCCAGCAGTGAGAAATCTAACTATGGCTACACCTTC. It specifies CASSEKSNYGYTF.

About this clone itself: The same CDR3 is also encoded by other DNA sequences in this sample. The V and J genes are TRBV5-1 and TRBJ2-1; 11 positions match TRBD2. CDR1 is SGHRS, CDR2 YFSETQ, per germline. J was trimmed by 4 bases and V by 4 bases; bases with no gene match: 7. The CDR3 has 16 residues. Here the CDR3 reads CASSPPRLAGYNEQFF. CDR3 in DNA: TGCGCCAGCAGCCCCCCTAGACTAGCGGGGTACAATGAGCAGTTCTTC. Full variable domain (remainder filled in from reference TRBV5-1 and TRBJ2-1): KAGVTQTPRYLIKTRGQQVTLSCSPISGHRSVSWYQQTPGQGLQFLFEYFSETQRNKGNFPGRFSGRQFSNSRSEMNVSTLELGDSALYLCASSPPRLAGYNEQFFGPGTRLTVL.